This entry describes one T cell receptor beta chain. Per the authors' pipeline: The authors estimated nucleated cell counts from reference gene primer amplification. Here immunoSEQ multiplex PCR was the method, and the copy in TCRdb shows in-frame clones only, minus some. V and J calls and clone size are copied from that table; D and trimming were computed from the DNA. The repertoire consists of about 120,000 clones, with 70% to 85% occurring once and the leading ten covering about 4.2%. This sample stems from a study of blood T cell repertoires in COVID-19. Study-level information: COVID-19 samples collected from the United States, Italy and Spain covered acute and convalescent phases. T cells, B-cell-depleted T cells, or PBMCs provided the cDNA or gDNA that served as material.

The ends were cut back, 4 bases at V and 2 bases at J, with 13 bases in the middle. Looked up from germline, CDR1 is SGHKS and CDR2 is YYEKEE (reference sequence). This CDR3 region has 14 residues. This chain uses TRBV5-5 with TRBJ2-7; TRBD1 is a possible D gene (5 bases). Specimen: peripheral blood. The receptor's source is a woman between 70 and 85 years old with acute or convalescent COVID-19. The CDR3 DNA reads as TGTGCCAGCAGCCCGGGCAGGGTAGCCTACGAGCAGTACGTC. Translating gives CASSPGRVAYEQYV.